A single sample is the source of the 18 T cell receptor beta chains below, sequenced in a study of T cells in Graves' hyperthyroidism and ophthalmopathy. TCR beta CDR3 sequences were amplified from RNA transcripts. During a first-round RT-PCR of the TCR CDR3, the HTBI primer set was used. TCRdb re-called the multiplex PCR reads through MiXCR, storing one row per CDR3 protein. The sample holds fewer than 650,000 distinct CDR3 sequences, around 14% seen once. The sequenced sample was blood. The receptors shown here come from a woman aged 25 to 39 with Graves' hyperthyroidism that later progressed to Graves' ophthalmopathy.

The V call is TRBV24-1, the J call TRBJ2-1; D not certain. V lost 6 bases to trimming and J lost 1 base, with 12 bases between them. The CDR3 is 15 residues long. CDR1 is KGHDR, CDR2 SFDVKD, per germline. CDR3 sequence reads: CATSPRRHSYNEQFF. The CDR3 bases are TGTGCCACCAGTCCGCGGCGGCATTCCTACAATGAGCAGTTCTTC.

The rearrangement joins TRBV28 to TRBJ1-2; TRBD1 agrees at 12 bases. This CDR3 contains 17 residues. The germline gives CDR1 MDHEN, CDR2 SYDVKM. The V segment lost 3 bases and the J segment 1 base; nucleotides outside the gene matches: 6. CDR3 coding DNA: TGTGCCAGCAGTTTCGGGACAGGGGGCCTCCATAACTATGGCTACACCTTC. Translating gives CASSFGTGGLHNYGYTF.

This chain connects TRBV29-1 to TRBJ2-7; TRBD1 matches 7 bases. Germline trimming cut 7 bases from V and 3 bases from J; bases unmatched to any gene: 9. The CDR3 runs 13 residues. The germline V gene has CDR1 SQVTM and CDR2 ANQGSEA. CDR3 residues: CSATSGQVYEQYF. CDR3 bases: TGCAGCGCCACAAGCGGACAGGTCTACGAGCAGTACTTC.

This clonotype occurred many times. The V call is TRBV5-6, the J call TRBJ1-2; 11 nucleotides align to TRBD1. The germline gives CDR1 SGHDT, CDR2 YYEEEE. The CDR3 runs to 15 residues. V dropped 3 bases and J dropped 3; count of bases not matched to a gene: 4. CDR3 nucleotide sequence: TGTGCCAGCAGCTGGGGGACAGGGGGATACTATGGCTACACCTTC. Translation: CASSWGTGGYYGYTF.

This rearrangement joins TRBV30 to TRBJ2-5; TRBD1 might be the D (5 bases). The V end was cut by 1 base, the J end by 4 bases, with 10 bases between. CDR1 and CDR2 from the germline V gene are GTSNPN and SVGIG (reference sequence). CDR3 length: 13 amino acids. CDR3 protein: CAWSATAPETQYF. The CDR3 DNA follows: TGTGCCTGGAGTGCGACAGCTCCAGAGACCCAGTACTTC.

The rearrangement joins TRBV15 to TRBJ2-7; 10 nucleotides match TRBD2. This CDR3 has 16 amino acids. Germline V gene sequence: CDR1 LNHNV, CDR2 YYDKDF (reference sequence). V shed 9 bases, J shed 0 bases, and the junction held 11 bases outside the gene matches. The CDR3: CATNQGLAGASYEQYF. In DNA, the CDR3 is TGTGCCACTAACCAGGGGCTAGCGGGAGCCTCCTACGAGCAGTACTTC. The full variable domain, in which reference TRBV15 and TRBJ2-7 provide the parts outside the CDR3, is DAMVIQNPRYQVTQFGKPVTLSCSQTLNHNVMYWYQQKSSQAPKLLFHYYDKDFNNEADTPDNFQSRRPNTSFCFLDIRSPGLGDTAMYLCATNQGLAGASYEQYFGPGTRLTVT.

Of note for this clonotype: A much bigger clone sits one base away, suggesting this may be a read error. The V call is TRBV7-9, the J call TRBJ1-1, with D possibly matching TRBD1 (6 bases). Germline V gives CDR1 SEHNR, CDR2 FQNEAQ (reference sequence). This CDR3 region has 18 residues. The CDR3 DNA reads as TGTGCCAGCAGCATTAAGCAGGGGCTGTGGGGGATGAACACTGAAGCTTTATTT. Translation: CASSIKQGLWGMNTEALF.

The table lists this clonotype with many counts. The chain links TRBV28 to TRBJ1-2; no clear D. The V gene lost 5 bases and the J gene lost 5 bases, with 12 bases spanning the gap. CDR1 and CDR2 from the germline V gene are MDHEN and SYDVKM. The CDR3 sequence is 13 residues long. This chain's CDR3 is CASSLLWDYGYTF. The CDR3 DNA reads as TGTGCCAGCAGTCTTTTATGGGATTATGGCTACACCTTC.

The chain joins TRBV18 to TRBJ1-1; no clear D. CDR1 and CDR2 (germline): KGHSH, LQKENI. The germline V and J ends were trimmed by 0 bases and 6 bases, with 8 bases remaining between them. The CDR3 is made up of 13 amino acids. CDR3: CASSPPSVSEAFF. CDR3 in DNA: TGTGCCAGCTCACCACCCAGTGTGTCTGAAGCTTTCTTT.

The CDR3 spells CSAKALAGGWNEQFF. In DNA, the CDR3 is TGCAGTGCTAAAGCCCTAGCGGGAGGTTGGAATGAGCAGTTCTTC. This chain joins TRBV20-1 and TRBJ2-1; 11 bases align to TRBD2. Germline assignment: CDR1 DFQATT and CDR2 SNEGSKA (reference sequence). Germline trimming cut 4 bases from V and 7 bases from J; bases unmatched to any gene: 9. The CDR3 totals 15 residues.

This clonotype was detected many times. The CDR3 region is CASSLSTGAAQYF. CDR3 DNA sequence: TGTGCCAGCAGCTTATCCACTGGGGCCGCCCAGTACTTC. The genes are TRBV7-8 and TRBJ2-5; D may be TRBD1 (5 bases). The CDR3 runs 13 residues. V lost 2 bases and J lost 9, with 13 bases in between. Looked up from germline, CDR1 is SGHVS and CDR2 is FQNEAQ. The complete variable domain, with remaining parts taken from reference TRBV7-8 and TRBJ2-5, reads GAGVSQSPRYKVAKRGQDVALRCDPISGHVSLFWYQQALGQGPEFLTYFQNEAQLDKSGLPSDRFFAERPEGSVSTLKIQRTQQEDSAVYLCASSLSTGAAQYFGPGTRLLVL.

This clonotype was observed at least ten times. The rearrangement uses TRBV12-3 or TRBV12-4 and TRBJ2-3; tentatively, D is TRBD1 or TRBD2 (6 bases each). The CDR3 runs 16 residues. Between the trimmed V and J ends, which lost 5 bases and 7 bases, there was a span of 22 bases. The CDR3 protein is CASSLWGDTGPNTQYF. Here the CDR3 DNA reads TGTGCCAGCAGTCTTTGGGGGGACACCGGTCCGAATACGCAGTATTTT.

The rearrangement links TRBV11-3 to TRBJ1-4; the D gene is possibly TRBD1 (5 bases). Germline V CDR1 and CDR2: SGHNT, YENEEA. V lost 0 bases and J lost 0, with 8 bases in between. This CDR3 is 16 amino acids long. The CDR3 loop reads CASSLDSGATNEKLFF. In nucleotides, the CDR3 is TGTGCCAGCAGCTTAGATTCGGGGGCAACTAATGAAAAACTGTTTTTT.

The V gene is TRBV15, the J gene TRBJ2-7; 10 bases line up with TRBD2. Looked up from germline, CDR1 is LNHNV and CDR2 is YYDKDF (reference sequence). V dropped 2 bases and J dropped 3; count of bases not matched to a gene: 4. This CDR3 spans 15 amino acids. The CDR3 here is CATSRSASGSYEQYF. The CDR3 nucleotides are TGTGCCACCAGCAGATCTGCTAGCGGGAGCTACGAGCAGTACTTC.

The sample holds a few counts of this clonotype. The V gene is TRBV7-9, the J gene TRBJ2-7; the match to TRBD1 covers 9 bases. The CDR3 loop spans 16 amino acids. The germline V gene encodes CDR1 SEHNR and CDR2 FQNEAQ (reference sequence). Trimming at V came to 5 bases and at J to 0 bases, leaving 8 bases not matched to a gene. The chain's CDR3 is CASSRLWDRASYEQYF. CDR3 in DNA: TGTGCCAGCAGCCGTCTATGGGACAGGGCCTCCTACGAGCAGTACTTC.

Ten or more counts support this clonotype. The chain links TRBV2 to TRBJ2-3, with D perhaps being TRBD1 or TRBD2 (6 bases each). Trimming stripped 4 bases from V and 0 bases from J, with 14 bases between. This CDR3 has 16 residues. Per germline, CDR1 SNHLY and CDR2 FYNNEI. This chain's CDR3 is CASSGGAGASTDTQYF. CDR3 in DNA: TGTGCCAGCAGTGGCGGGGCAGGGGCCAGCACAGATACGCAGTATTTT.

This clonotype was observed at least ten times. The gene calls are TRBV28 and TRBJ1-4, with D perhaps TRBD1 (5 bases). V was cut by 5 bases and J by 6 bases, with 19 bases left in between. Looked up from germline, CDR1 is MDHEN and CDR2 is SYDVKM. The CDR3 consists of 16 residues. The CDR3 sequence: CASSPYGGGGYEKLFF. Written as DNA, the CDR3 is TGTGCCAGCAGTCCTTACGGGGGAGGAGGGTATGAAAAACTGTTTTTT.

The chain recombines TRBV7-9 with TRBJ2-2; 9 bases fit TRBD2. J gave up 6 bases and V 5 bases, and 10 bases lay outside the gene matches. The CDR3 has 16 amino acids. Germline V CDR1 and CDR2: SEHNR, FQNEAQ (reference sequence). The CDR3 protein is CASSLGVAGVAGELFF. In nucleotides, the CDR3 is TGTGCCAGCAGCCTAGGCGTAGCGGGAGTGGCCGGGGAGCTGTTTTTT.